Listed here are 9 T cell receptor beta chains from one sample, sequenced in a study of T cells in Graves' hyperthyroidism and ophthalmopathy. TCR beta CDR3 sequences were amplified from RNA transcripts. Carried out on the TCR CDR3, a first-round RT-PCR used the HTBI primer set. TCRdb reprocessed the multiplex PCR reads via MiXCR and lists one record per CDR3 protein. This table holds about 640,000 distinct CDR3 sequences, around 21% found once. Sequencing was carried out using blood. These receptors all stem from a man younger than 40 with Graves' ophthalmopathy.

The chain joins TRBV5-6 to TRBJ2-1; 9 bases line up with TRBD2. Unmatched junction bases numbered 5, after V lost 3 bases and J lost 4 bases. The length of the CDR3 is 15 residues. The germline gives CDR1 SGHDT, CDR2 YYEEEE. The CDR3 DNA follows: TGTGCCAGCAGCTCCGGGACTAGCAGATACAATGAGCAGTTCTTC. This sequence encodes CASSSGTSRYNEQFF.

In its sample, this clonotype was seen many times. The rearrangement joins TRBV12-3 or TRBV12-4 to TRBJ2-1; possibly TRBD2 for D (5 bases). This CDR3 has 15 residues. Trimming stripped 0 bases from V and 4 bases from J, with 10 bases between. Here the CDR3 DNA reads TGTGCCAGCAGTTTAGCGAGCGGTCCATACAATGAGCAGTTCTTC. This codes for CASSLASGPYNEQFF.

The chain is built from TRBV6-6 and TRBJ2-7; 7 bases align to TRBD1. The CDR3 length is 16 residues. Germline V gene lookup returns CDR1 MNHNY and CDR2 SVGAGI (reference sequence). V trimming: 2 bases; J trimming: 1 base; junction bases outside the gene matches: 8. DNA of the CDR3: TGTGCCAGCAGTTACCAGGGACAGACCTCTTCCTACGAGCAGTACTTC. The encoded protein is CASSYQGQTSSYEQYF.

The chain has TRBV5-1 and TRBJ2-2; 9 bases map to TRBD1. Trimming took 1 base from V and 8 from J; bases not matched to a gene: 9. Germline CDR1 SGHRS, CDR2 YFSETQ. There are 16 residues in the CDR3. CDR3 residues: CASSLSGTGTQGELFF. In nucleotides, the CDR3 is TGCGCCAGCAGCTTGTCGGGGACAGGGACTCAGGGGGAGCTGTTTTTT.

This chain connects TRBV18 to TRBJ1-4, with D possibly matching TRBD1 (5 bases). V shed 1 base and J shed 7 bases, with 10 bases lying between them. Germline-derived CDR1 and CDR2 are KGHSH and LQKENI. This CDR3 region has 14 residues. The CDR3 nucleotides are TGTGCCAGCTCACCACGAGGGGAAGGTGAAAAACTGTTTTTT. This encodes CASSPRGEGEKLFF.

This clonotype was seen only a few times. The rearrangement links TRBV4-1 to TRBJ2-5; 7 nucleotides match TRBD1. This CDR3 contains 14 residues. CDR1 and CDR2 (germline): MGHRA, YSYEKL. Trimming removed 4 bases from V and 1 base from J; junction bases left unmatched: 3. The CDR3 DNA reads as TGCGCCAGCAGCCTATGGGACAGCCAAGAGACCCAGTACTTC. Its protein product is CASSLWDSQETQYF.

V gene TRBV12-3 or TRBV12-4 combines with J gene TRBJ2-7; D is possibly TRBD1 or TRBD2 (5 bases each). V was shortened by 6 bases and J by 6 bases, with 15 bases between the two germline ends. CDR3 length: 13 amino acids. The CDR3 bases are TGTGCCAGCAGGTCCGGGACCCCTGGCGAGCAGTACTTC. Translation gives CASRSGTPGEQYF.

The chain couples TRBV19 to TRBJ1-5; possible D gene TRBD1, 5 bases. This CDR3 contains 17 residues. Germline CDR1 is LNHDA and CDR2 is SQIVND (reference sequence). V was pared by 0 bases and J by 2 bases, with 14 bases between. The CDR3 loop reads CASSIDIARAGNQPQHF. In nucleotides, the CDR3 is TGTGCCAGTAGTATAGATATCGCCAGGGCCGGCAATCAGCCCCAGCATTTT.

The chain uses TRBV27 and TRBJ2-1, with TRBD2 matching 9 bases. The CDR3 has 16 residues. J was trimmed by 8 bases and V by 5 bases; bases with no gene match: 13. Germline V gene data show CDR1 as MNHEY and CDR2 as SMNVEV (reference sequence). CDR3 loop: CASSPRAGGRGDEQFF. The CDR3 bases are TGTGCCAGCAGTCCTAGGGCTGGCGGGAGGGGCGATGAGCAGTTCTTC.